The 19 T cell receptor beta chains given below trace back to one sample, sequenced in a study of T cell repertoires in cytomegalovirus infection (dated by TCRdb to 2018 to 2020). The treatment or condition label of this sample denotes: in vitro stimulation with specific CMV peptide epitopes to enrich CMV-specific T cells. The listed sequencing device is Illumina HiSeq 1500. The public reads were run again by TCRdb, first through fastp at Q25 and then through MiXCR, and only productive beta chains were kept. A single entry per CDR3 protein holds the most common genes and DNA from its merged rows. Within this sample are approximately 990,000 distinct CDR3 sequences, with around 32% of them counted one time only. The ten largest clones add up to roughly 13% of the sample. Their recognized antigens are unknown. The sequencing used cultured CD8+ T cells from PBMCs, collected from culture after CMV antigen stimulation. The receptor set was obtained from a human donor in good health (CMV status not recorded). Some clones in this sample may be carry-over from other donors' samples.

This clonotype appeared many times. The rearrangement links TRBV7-6 to TRBJ2-5, with 8 nucleotides matching TRBD2. Germline loops: CDR1 SGHVS, CDR2 FNYEAQ. V lost 5 bases, J lost 5 bases, and 4 bases stayed unmatched. This CDR3 spans 13 amino acids. The DNA for the CDR3 is TGTGCCAGCAGCGGCGGGGGGATCGAGACCCAGTACTTC. Translating gives CASSGGGIETQYF.

This clonotype has a count of ten or more. The V and J genes are TRBV7-2 and TRBJ2-6; D is perhaps TRBD2 (5 bases). The CDR3 has 14 residues. From germline, CDR1 is SGHTA and CDR2 FQGNSA. Deletions cut 6 bases from V and 7 bases from J, with 13 bases between. The CDR3 here is CASRDWYEANVLTF. CDR3 DNA: TGTGCCAGCAGGGACTGGTATGAAGCCAACGTCCTGACTTTC.

This clonotype was seen only a few times. The chain employs TRBV7-9 and TRBJ2-3; no reliable D call. Germline V gene sequence: CDR1 SEHNR, CDR2 FQNEAQ (reference sequence). The CDR3 totals 14 residues. V lost 5 bases to trimming and J lost 4 bases, with 13 bases between them. CDR3 sequence (DNA): TGTGCCAGCAGCCCCGGCAAGATTGCAGATACGCAGTATTTT. This codes for CASSPGKIADTQYF.

The chain couples TRBV11-2 to TRBJ2-7; 12 bases map to TRBD2. Germline V gene sequence: CDR1 SGHAT, CDR2 FQNNGV. The junction had 11 bases not matched to a gene; V was cut back by 5 bases and J by 3 bases. There are 17 residues in the CDR3. The DNA of the CDR3 is TGTGCCAGCAGCCAACCCGGGACTAGCGGGCGTTACTACGAGCAGTACTTC. It translates to CASSQPGTSGRYYEQYF.

This clonotype was counted only a few times. V usage is TRBV6-6 and J usage is TRBJ1-3, with D unresolved. From germline, CDR1 is MNHNY and CDR2 SVGAGI (reference sequence). Trimming removed 4 bases from V and 3 bases from J, with 7 bases in between. CDR3 length: 13 residues. CDR3 nucleotide sequence: TGTGCCAGCAGTTCCTCCTTTGGAAACACCATATATTTT. This gives the protein CASSSSFGNTIYF.

This clonotype has a count of ten or more. The rearrangement uses TRBV7-9 and TRBJ1-2; unclear D gene. V was cut by 0 bases and J by 6 bases, with 8 bases left in between. The CDR3 has 13 residues. Germline CDR1 and CDR2: SEHNR and FQNEAQ (reference sequence). As DNA, the CDR3 is TGTGCCAGCAGCTTAGCCGGGGAAGATGGCTACACCTTC. This sequence encodes CASSLAGEDGYTF. The full variable domain, with the rest looked up from reference TRBV7-9 and TRBJ1-2, is DTGVSQNPRHKITKRGQNVTFRCDPISEHNRLYWYRQTLGQGPEFLTYFQNEAQLEKSRLLSDRFSAERPKGSFSTLEIQRTEQGDSAMYLCASSLAGEDGYTFGSGTRLTVV.

This chain uses TRBV27 with TRBJ2-7; maybe TRBD1 (6 bases). The CDR3 is 15 amino acids. CDR1 MNHEY and CDR2 SMNVEV come from the germline V gene (reference sequence). V dropped 1 base and J dropped 0 bases, with 10 bases sitting between them. The CDR3 reads CASSLYTGTSYEQYF. Here the CDR3 DNA reads TGTGCCAGCAGTTTATACACAGGGACCTCCTACGAGCAGTACTTC.

J is TRBJ1-1 and V is TRBV7-9; the D is unclear. The V gene's germline CDR1 is SEHNR and CDR2 FQNEAQ (reference sequence). V was clipped by 1 base and J by 5 bases, with 8 bases between them. The CDR3 loop spans 13 amino acids. CDR3 loop: CASSLDGATEAFF. CDR3 DNA: TGTGCCAGCAGCTTAGACGGAGCGACTGAAGCTTTCTTT.

The V call is TRBV11-3, the J call TRBJ2-1; TRBD1 matches 7 bases. The germline V gene encodes CDR1 SGHNT and CDR2 YENEEA. The CDR3 extends over 14 amino acids. V was pared by 6 bases and J by 2 bases, with 4 bases of the junction left unmatched. In nucleotides, the CDR3 is TGTGCCAGCAGTTGGGACAGCACCTACAATGAGCAGTTCTTC. Its translation: CASSWDSTYNEQFF.

Concerning this clonotype itself: This may be a read error, as it is one base from a much larger clone. The V call is TRBV7-8, the J call TRBJ1-1, with 7 bases identical to TRBD1. V was clipped by 5 bases and J by 6 bases; unmatched bases: 12. The CDR3 is made up of 15 amino acids. Looked up from germline, CDR1 is SGHVS and CDR2 is FQNEAQ. In DNA, the CDR3 is TGTGCCAGCAGCCCGAGGGGGCCTCGGCGGGCTGAAGCTTTCTTT. Translating gives CASSPRGPRRAEAFF. The full variable domain, its missing parts supplied by reference TRBV7-8 and TRBJ1-1, is GAGVSQSPRYKVAKRGQDVALRCDPISGHVSLFWYQQALGQGPEFLTYFQNEAQLDKSGLPSDRFFAERPEGSVSTLKIQRTQQEDSAVYLCASSPRGPRRAEAFFGQGTRLTVV.

Notes on this clonotype: The missing conserved phenylalanine or tryptophan at the end of this CDR3 makes a read error likely. This rearrangement joins TRBV5-3 to TRBJ1-2; TRBD1 matches 8 bases. TRBV5-3 is flagged as an ORF with uncertain function. The CDR3 totals 15 residues. The V segment lost 8 bases and the J segment 7 bases; nucleotides outside the gene matches: 16. The CDR3: CASSPGTGPLRGYTL. In DNA form, the CDR3 reads TGTGCCAGCAGCCCTGGGACAGGTCCCCTTCGTGGCTACACCCTC.

This clonotype occurred a few times. The chain recombines TRBV28 with TRBJ2-1; 8 positions match TRBD1. V shed 6 bases, J shed 12 bases, and the junction held 19 bases outside the gene matches. The CDR3 totals 16 residues. Per germline, CDR1 MDHEN and CDR2 SYDVKM. The CDR3 DNA sequence: TGTGCCAGCAGCCCCTCGGACAGGGTCAATAACAGGGGGCAGTTCTTC. Its protein product is CASSPSDRVNNRGQFF.

This clonotype was detected only a few times. The CDR3: CASERQGTMNTEAFF. The CDR3 nucleotides read TGTGCCAGCGAAAGACAGGGCACCATGAACACTGAAGCTTTCTTT. The chain couples TRBV5-6 to TRBJ1-1; TRBD1 matches 7 bases. Germline assignment: CDR1 SGHDT and CDR2 YYEEEE. The CDR3 runs to 15 residues. V was pared by 7 bases and J by 0 bases, with 9 bases of the junction left unmatched.

The rearrangement joins TRBV10-3 to TRBJ1-6; D not certain. The CDR3 covers 16 residues. Looked up from germline, CDR1 is ENHRY and CDR2 is SYGVKD. Trimming pared 4 bases from V and 0 bases from J, leaving 10 bases between. CDR3 coding DNA: TGTGCCATCAGTGCCTCACTGAGCTCCTATAATTCACCCCTCCACTTT. Translating gives CAISASLSSYNSPLHF.

This clonotype was seen at least ten times. V is TRBV7-2 and J is TRBJ2-1; weak D call: TRBD2 (7 bases). The CDR3 sequence is 17 residues long. The germline V and J ends were trimmed by 1 base and 3 bases, with 16 bases remaining between them. In germline, CDR1 is SGHTA, CDR2 FQGNSA. The CDR3 nucleotides are TGTGCCAGCAGCTTAGTAGGAGGGGGGGAAATCTACAATGAGCAGTTCTTC. Protein sequence: CASSLVGGGEIYNEQFF.

The V call is TRBV9, the J call TRBJ1-5; D is unclear. Per germline, CDR1 SGDLS and CDR2 YYNGEE. This CDR3 is 15 amino acids long. Trimming shortened V by 0 bases and J by 2 bases, and 9 bases separated the two germline ends. The DNA for the CDR3 is TGTGCCAGCAGCGTAGCGGGGATGGGCAATCAGCCCCAGCATTTT. This gives the protein CASSVAGMGNQPQHF.

V is TRBV10-2 and J is TRBJ1-1; 8 bases are a match to TRBD1. The CDR3 has 12 residues. CDR1 is WSHSY, CDR2 SAAADI, per germline. Trimming took 6 bases from V and 12 from J; bases not matched to a gene: 9. CDR3 loop: CASSPGQVFSFF. DNA of the CDR3: TGCGCCAGCAGCCCGGGACAGGTGTTTTCTTTCTTT.

The V gene is TRBV7-8, the J gene TRBJ2-7; the match to TRBD1 covers 9 bases. The germline V gene encodes CDR1 SGHVS and CDR2 FQNEAQ. This CDR3 spans 14 amino acids. Trimming at V came to 1 base and at J to 5 bases, leaving 3 bases not matched to a gene. The CDR3 protein is CASSLGTGENEQYF. As DNA, the CDR3 is TGTGCCAGCAGCTTAGGGACAGGGGAAAACGAGCAGTACTTC.

The gene calls are TRBV9 and TRBJ2-1, with 7 bases aligning to TRBD2. The CDR3 sequence is 13 residues long. J was trimmed by 11 bases and V by 3 bases; bases with no gene match: 8. The germline V gene has CDR1 SGDLS and CDR2 YYNGEE. CDR3 sequence reads: CASSAGGANKQFF. The CDR3 bases are TGTGCCAGCAGCGCGGGAGGTGCGAATAAGCAGTTCTTC.